This T cell receptor beta chain was identified in a study of CD8+ T cells in alopecia areata. The authors extracted RNA and reverse transcribed it into cDNA as the sequencing template. Profiling relied on immunoSEQ multiplex PCR, and the TCRdb table lists in-frame clones only, not all of them. This sample has about 140,000 clones, with around 55% found just once. Losses at the gene ends were 2 bases for V and 4 bases for J; bases not matched to a gene: 7. The length of the CDR3 is 15 residues. Per germline, CDR1 MGHRA and CDR2 YSYEKL. Sequences were obtained from CD4+ T cells sorted from blood. The TCR originated in a human donor in good health. The chain employs TRBV4-1 and TRBJ2-7; 8 bases line up with TRBD2. CDR3 coding DNA: TGCGCCAGCAGCCAACCTCCTAGCGGGTTGTACGAGCAGTACTTC. It codes for CASSQPPSGLYEQYF.